The text below deals with one T cell receptor beta chain. Its antigen is currently unknown. The CDR3 is 15 amino acids. The V end lost 2 bases, the J end lost 5 bases, and 14 bases lay between the germline ends. Germline CDR1 is SNHLY and CDR2 is FYNNEI. This sample was taken from a study of CD8+ T cells in alopecia areata. Study at large: Those treated were given oral tofacitinib at 5 to 10 mg twice daily. Dosing spanned 6 to 18 months on tofacitinib, then 6 months off drug. Points from the study as a whole: Normal scalp showed lower clonality than lesional scalp, especially alopecia totalis/universalis.

Alopecia areata patients provided lesional scalp punch biopsies and peripheral blood. Extraction and reverse transcription of RNA yielded cDNA as the sequencing template. Sequencing used immunoSEQ multiplex PCR; TCRdb keeps in-frame clones, though not all of them. The table lists over 150,000 clones, 50% to 75% of them singletons, with approximately 14% in the top ten. This clonotype was sampled from a human donor with alopecia areata. The specimen comprised CD4+ T cells sorted from blood, sampled at week 0. The chain couples TRBV2 to TRBJ2-3; unclear D gene. CDR3 sequence: CASSEREVERDTQYF. CDR3 coding DNA: TGTGCCAGCAGTGAAAGGGAAGTGGAGAGAGATACGCAGTATTTT.